This paragraph reports one T cell receptor beta chain. It lacks a known antigen. There are no base qualities to consult, and no much larger clone falls within one base. The sample comes from a study of blood T cell repertoires in COVID-19 (dated by TCRdb to 2019 to 2021). Looking at the study overall: Samples covering the acute and convalescent phases of COVID-19 were provided by collaborators in the United States, Italy and Spain. The prospective study material was composed of cDNA or gDNA derived from T cells, B-cell-depleted T cells, or PBMCs. The dataset comprised deeply sampled blood TCRbeta repertoires from subjects exposed to, actively infected with, or recovered from COVID-19. The repertoires were released in a freely available public database meant as a resource for research on the immune response to SARS-CoV-2. Samples were obtained from the ongoing ImmuneRACE study (first 160 participants) and from about 1,300 subjects provided by 6 global collaborators. Sample metadata almost always included a de-identified subject ID, COVID-19 status, age in years and sex. Where available, HLA class I and class II types were obtained from metadata supplied by the sample provider rather than from assay-based typing.

Study-wide conclusions, independent of this receptor: The quantity of clinical and demographic metadata differed by source and by participant and was supplied without curation.

The CDR3 contains 15 residues, cysteine and phenylalanine counted. Only the CDR3 DNA stays, 45 bases, in frame from base 1. Germline trimming: 4 bases from V, 5 bases from J; junction bases outside gene matches: 8. CDR1 and CDR2 were assigned from the germline V gene as SGHRS and YFSETQ. Participants in the prospective study were aged roughly 18 to 100 years, lived in 20 to 30 United States geographic areas, and enrolled through a virtual design. Cohort assignment in the prospective study relied on participant-reported clinical history from a screening survey and a study questionnaire. ImmuneRACE Cohort 3 recovered participants were defined by two consecutive negative NP/OP PCR tests, healthcare professional clearance, or symptom resolution. In the prospective study, mobile phlebotomists collected whole blood, serum and a nasopharyngeal or oropharyngeal swab from each participant. Additional blood draws and questionnaires over an approximately two-month period could optionally be provided by prospective study participants. Blood samples from the prospective study were shipped frozen or at room temperature prior to DNA extraction.

TCRbeta CDR3 regions were amplified from genomic DNA by means of the immunoSEQ Assay, a bias-controlled multiplex PCR. Turning to the authors' computational methods: The number of nucleated cells in each sample was estimated by amplification of reference gene primers within the assay. Sequence reads were collapsed and filtered to measure the absolute abundance of every unique TCRbeta CDR3 rearrangement. For each sample, productive Simpson clonality was calculated as the square root of Simpson's diversity index over productive rearrangements. What TCRdb holds here is the immuneACCESS table cut down to in-frame rearrangements. Part of the clones is not present; checked against another copy, under half of the missing clones reflect an unresolved V gene, and the others are unexplained. That table supplies the V and J calls and clone size; D and trimming were determined from the DNA. The sample yields fewer than 450,000 clones; roughly 87% were counted once. More than 0.8% of the sample is held by the ten biggest clonotypes.

This receptor was taken from a young woman who had recovered from COVID-19. Sequencing used PBMCs or T cells enriched from blood (not recorded which). Recombination joined TRBV5-1 with TRBJ2-7, with TRBD1 identical over 11 junction bases. The base sequence is TGCGCCAGCAGCCCAGGGGACAGGGGGTGGCACGAGCAGTACTTC. This yields the protein CASSPGDRGWHEQYF.